Here is one T cell receptor (beta chain) with its context. The sample originates from a study of cytomegalovirus exposure and HLA in healthy donors. The CDR3 has 16 amino acids. Assay: immunoSEQ multiplex PCR; the TCRdb copy retains only in-frame clones and omits some. The table shows under 250,000 clones, with just over 90% occurring only once. This TCR was sampled from a woman aged 18-35 years in good health and CMV-seronegative. What was sequenced was PBMCs. This chain links TRBV21-1 with TRBJ1-2. TRBV21-1 represents a pseudogene. The CDR3: CASSKRSESLTYGYTF. The DNA of the CDR3 is TGTGCCAGCAGCAAACGGTCGGAGTCCTTAACCTATGGCTACACCTTC.